The T cell receptor beta chain under discussion was sequenced for a study of early T cells in non-severe SARS-CoV-2 infection. Broader study findings: VDJdb matching skewed toward anti-spike CD8 responses, missing private and CD4 specificities.

Separate cDNA molecules each had unique molecular identifiers attached to them. From the 5' RACE reads, TCRdb called clonotypes with MiXCR, one entry per CDR3 protein. The sample has 40,000 to 55,000 distinct CDR3 sequences; around 7.7% are singletons. This clonotype was observed a few times. Its specificity is not known. V shed 10 bases and J shed 10 bases, with 22 bases lying between them. The CDR3 has 14 amino acids. Germline-derived CDR1 and CDR2 are MGHDK and SYGVNS. This chain links TRBV25-1 with TRBJ1-4; D perhaps matches TRBD1 (6 bases). The clonotype was recovered from an adult who was a healthcare worker with PCR-confirmed SARS-CoV-2 infection or an uninfected control (not recorded which). Sequencing input: whole blood. This CDR3 is CATTGTGQGRKLFF. The CDR3 coding sequence is TGTGCCACCACGGGCACAGGGCAGGGGCGAAAACTGTTTTTT.